A selection of T cell receptor beta chains follows, all from one sample in a study of shared clonotypes between healthy human individuals. Using immunoSEQ multiplex PCR, the repertoire was profiled, and TCRdb retains in-frame clones only, with some absent. The table has fewer than 1.6 million clones, 97% to 99% seen once. The sequenced sample consisted of naive CD4+ T cells sorted from blood. The receptor source for this set is a man aged 25 to 45 in good health. CDR3s include the opening cysteine and the closing phenylalanine or tryptophan. The order of the fields is V gene, clone size, J gene, D gene, CDR3 DNA, CDR3 protein. D genes are given only for firm matches. A row's size may be missing; if present it is once, few, many or a size class.

v_gene: TRBV30
abundance: .
j_gene: TRBJ1-5
d_gene: .
CDR3nt: TGTGCCTGGAGTGCGGCCGGGCAGGGGCCCCAGCATTTT
CDR3aa: CAWSAAGQGPQHF

v_gene: TRBV27
abundance: .
j_gene: TRBJ1-1
d_gene: .
CDR3nt: TGTGCCAGCAGTCTTGGGGGATTGAACACTGAAGCTTTCTTT
CDR3aa: CASSLGGLNTEAFF

v_gene: TRBV5-6
abundance: .
j_gene: TRBJ1-5
d_gene: .
CDR3nt: TGTGCCAGCAGCCCGGGGGGTGGGCCGGGGACAAATCAGCCCCAGCATTTT
CDR3aa: CASSPGGGPGTNQPQHF

v_gene: TRBV19
abundance: .
j_gene: TRBJ2-1
d_gene: TRBD1
CDR3nt: TGTGCCAGTAGTCCCCGGGACAGCACTTCTCGGGAGCAGTTCTTC
CDR3aa: CASSPRDSTSREQFF

v_gene: TRBV7-9
abundance: .
j_gene: TRBJ2-1
d_gene: .
CDR3nt: TGTGCCAGCAGCTTCGGTGCAGGACTTTATGTCTTC
CDR3aa: CASSFGAGLYVF

v_gene: TRBV10-3
abundance: .
j_gene: TRBJ2-3
d_gene: .
CDR3nt: TGTGCCATCAAGGTGGGGGATACGCAGTATTTT
CDR3aa: CAIKVGDTQYF

v_gene: TRBV14
abundance: .
j_gene: TRBJ2-2
d_gene: TRBD2
CDR3nt: TGTGCCAGCAGCCCCCGGACTAGCGGGAGGGATGTCGGGGAGCTGTTTTTT
CDR3aa: CASSPRTSGRDVGELFF

v_gene: TRBV7-3
abundance: .
j_gene: TRBJ2-3
d_gene: .
CDR3nt: TGTGCCAGCAGCCAAAGACTAGGGGGTAGGGAGACGCAGTATTTT
CDR3aa: CASSQRLGGRETQYF

v_gene: TRBV4-1
abundance: .
j_gene: TRBJ1-3
d_gene: .
CDR3nt: TGCGCCAGCAGCCAAGGCATCGGGGCGTCTGGAAACACCATATATTTT
CDR3aa: CASSQGIGASGNTIYF

v_gene: TRBV28
abundance: .
j_gene: TRBJ1-5
d_gene: .
CDR3nt: TGTGCCAGCAGCCCGAGGTTAGGAGGCAATCAGCCCCAGCATTTT
CDR3aa: CASSPRLGGNQPQHF

v_gene: TRBV5-1
abundance: .
j_gene: TRBJ1-2
d_gene: .
CDR3nt: TGCGCCAGTAGCCAGCCGGACAACTATGGCTACACCTTC
CDR3aa: CASSQPDNYGYTF

v_gene: TRBV28
abundance: .
j_gene: TRBJ1-5
d_gene: .
CDR3nt: TGTGCCAGCAGTCTCGGACTTAGGCAGCCCCAGCATTTT
CDR3aa: CASSLGLRQPQHF

v_gene: TRBV5-1
abundance: .
j_gene: TRBJ2-3
d_gene: TRBD2
CDR3nt: TGCGCCAGCAGCCCGGGACTAGCGGCAAGCACAGATACGCAGTATTTT
CDR3aa: CASSPGLAASTDTQYF

v_gene: TRBV6-5
abundance: .
j_gene: TRBJ2-7
d_gene: .
CDR3nt: TGTGCCAGCAGGGGACTTTACTACGAGCAGTACTTC
CDR3aa: CASRGLYYEQYF

v_gene: TRBV11-2
abundance: .
j_gene: TRBJ1-2
d_gene: .
CDR3nt: TGTGCCAGCAGCCCCGACTGGGGCAGGGGCTATGGCTACACCTTC
CDR3aa: CASSPDWGRGYGYTF

v_gene: TRBV7-2
abundance: .
j_gene: TRBJ2-7
d_gene: TRBD1
CDR3nt: TGTGCCAGCAGCGCATTGACAGGGATCTCCTACGAGCAGTACTTC
CDR3aa: CASSALTGISYEQYF

v_gene: TRBV30
abundance: .
j_gene: TRBJ2-6
d_gene: .
CDR3nt: TGTGCCTGGACAGCCTCTGGGGCCAACGTCCTGACTTTC
CDR3aa: CAWTASGANVLTF

v_gene: TRBV28
abundance: .
j_gene: TRBJ1-1
d_gene: TRBD1
CDR3nt: TGTGCCAGCAGGGACAGGGCCGAAGCTTTCTTT
CDR3aa: CASRDRAEAFF

v_gene: TRBV5-1
abundance: .
j_gene: TRBJ2-3
d_gene: .
CDR3nt: TGCGCCAGCAGCTTCCTACTCGCCGGGACAGATACGCAGTATTTT
CDR3aa: CASSFLLAGTDTQYF

v_gene: TRBV7-9
abundance: .
j_gene: TRBJ1-2
d_gene: TRBD1
CDR3nt: TGTGCCATGCAGTTGGGGCAGGGGGCAGTCGTCGGGGATGGCTACACCTTC
CDR3aa: CAMQLGQGAVVGDGYTF

v_gene: TRBV5-1
abundance: once
j_gene: TRBJ1-1
d_gene: TRBD1
CDR3nt: TGCGCCAGCAGCTTGGGAGGGGACAGGGTTGAAGCTTTCTTT
CDR3aa: CASSLGGDRVEAFF

v_gene: TRBV7-6
abundance: .
j_gene: TRBJ2-7
d_gene: TRBD2
CDR3nt: TGTGCCAGCAGCTCCCAGGGTAGCGGGGCCTACGAGCAGTACTTC
CDR3aa: CASSSQGSGAYEQYF

v_gene: TRBV7-6
abundance: .
j_gene: TRBJ2-3
d_gene: TRBD2
CDR3nt: TGTGCCAGCAGCTTCGGTCCTAGCGGGAGGATGAGTGCAGATACGCAGTATTTT
CDR3aa: CASSFGPSGRMSADTQYF

v_gene: TRBV5-1
abundance: .
j_gene: TRBJ2-5
d_gene: .
CDR3nt: TGCGCCAGCAGCTTGCTAGAGGGAGAGACCCAGTACTTC
CDR3aa: CASSLLEGETQYF

v_gene: TRBV7-2
abundance: .
j_gene: TRBJ2-7
d_gene: .
CDR3nt: TGTGCCAGCAGCTTAGGGGACGGCTCCTACGAGCAGTACTTC
CDR3aa: CASSLGDGSYEQYF

v_gene: TRBV28
abundance: .
j_gene: TRBJ1-2
d_gene: TRBD1
CDR3nt: TGTGCCAGCATCAGGACAGGGGACGGCTACACCTTC
CDR3aa: CASIRTGDGYTF

v_gene: TRBV19
abundance: .
j_gene: TRBJ1-2
d_gene: TRBD1
CDR3nt: TGTGCCAGTAGTTCGGAGTGGCAGGGGGCGCGTGGCTACACCTTC
CDR3aa: CASSSEWQGARGYTF

v_gene: TRBV6-5
abundance: once
j_gene: TRBJ2-7
d_gene: .
CDR3nt: TGTGCCAGCAGTGGATGGGGAAACGAGCAGTACTTC
CDR3aa: CASSGWGNEQYF

v_gene: TRBV7-6
abundance: .
j_gene: TRBJ1-1
d_gene: .
CDR3nt: TGTGCCAGCAGCATACAGGTGAACACTGAAGCTTTCTTT
CDR3aa: CASSIQVNTEAFF

v_gene: TRBV5-1
abundance: .
j_gene: TRBJ2-1
d_gene: .
CDR3nt: TGCGCCAGCAGCTTGGAGGTCGGGACTTACAATGAGCAGTTCTTC
CDR3aa: CASSLEVGTYNEQFF

v_gene: TRBV28
abundance: .
j_gene: TRBJ1-2
d_gene: .
CDR3nt: TGTGCCAGCAGTTTAAATTCGGGGTGGAGGGACTATGGCTACACCTTC
CDR3aa: CASSLNSGWRDYGYTF

v_gene: TRBV30
abundance: .
j_gene: TRBJ2-2
d_gene: TRBD2
CDR3nt: TGTGCCTGGAGTGTTAAGGGACTATTGGGCGGGGAGCTGTTTTTT
CDR3aa: CAWSVKGLLGGELFF

v_gene: TRBV20-1
abundance: .
j_gene: TRBJ1-5
d_gene: .
CDR3nt: TGCAGTGCTAGGGATATAGGACTGTCACTTTTT
CDR3aa: CSARDIGLSLF

v_gene: TRBV28
abundance: .
j_gene: TRBJ1-5
d_gene: TRBD1
CDR3nt: TGTGCCAGCAGCCGGGACAGCCATCAGCCCCAGCATTTT
CDR3aa: CASSRDSHQPQHF

v_gene: TRBV5-8
abundance: .
j_gene: TRBJ2-7
d_gene: TRBD2
CDR3nt: TGTGCCAGCACCTTGGGAAGCGGGGGGCCTTACGAGCAGTACTTC
CDR3aa: CASTLGSGGPYEQYF

v_gene: TRBV5-4
abundance: .
j_gene: TRBJ2-1
d_gene: TRBD2
CDR3nt: TGTGCCAGCAGCCAGGGCACTAGCGGGAGGATAAGAGAGCAGTTCTTC
CDR3aa: CASSQGTSGRIREQFF

v_gene: TRBV11-2
abundance: .
j_gene: TRBJ2-7
d_gene: TRBD2
CDR3nt: TGTGCCAGCAGGCGGACTAGCGGGAGGTCCCACGAGCAGTACTTC
CDR3aa: CASRRTSGRSHEQYF

v_gene: TRBV10-2
abundance: .
j_gene: TRBJ1-5
d_gene: .
CDR3nt: TGCGCCAGCAGTGAAATATGGCCAGGGTTGGTCCCCCAGCATTTT
CDR3aa: CASSEIWPGLVPQHF

v_gene: TRBV18
abundance: .
j_gene: TRBJ2-2
d_gene: .
CDR3nt: TGTGCCAGCTCACCTCGGTCCGGGGAGCTGTTTTTT
CDR3aa: CASSPRSGELFF

v_gene: TRBV7-6
abundance: .
j_gene: TRBJ2-3
d_gene: TRBD2
CDR3nt: TGTGCCAGCAGCCCCTTCGCGGGAGGCACAGATACGCAGTATTTT
CDR3aa: CASSPFAGGTDTQYF

v_gene: TRBV5-1
abundance: .
j_gene: TRBJ1-2
d_gene: .
CDR3nt: TGCGCCAGCAGCTTGGAAGGCCCTCACTATGGCTACACCTTC
CDR3aa: CASSLEGPHYGYTF

v_gene: TRBV28
abundance: once
j_gene: TRBJ1-2
d_gene: TRBD1
CDR3nt: TGTGCCAGCAGCCTACCTGGGACAGCCAACTATGGCTACACCTTC
CDR3aa: CASSLPGTANYGYTF

v_gene: TRBV4-1
abundance: .
j_gene: TRBJ1-5
d_gene: .
CDR3nt: TGCGCCAGCAGCCAATGGGCCCAAGGGGCCAATCAGCCCCAGCATTTT
CDR3aa: CASSQWAQGANQPQHF

v_gene: TRBV11-2
abundance: .
j_gene: TRBJ2-5
d_gene: .
CDR3nt: TGTGCCAGCAGCTTAGATTTTTGGACTACCATGGGAGAGACCCAGTACTTC
CDR3aa: CASSLDFWTTMGETQYF

v_gene: TRBV28
abundance: once
j_gene: TRBJ2-7
d_gene: TRBD1
CDR3nt: TGTGCCAGCAGTTCAAACCTACGGGACAGCCCCTACGAGCAGTACTTC
CDR3aa: CASSSNLRDSPYEQYF

v_gene: TRBV10-2
abundance: .
j_gene: TRBJ1-1
d_gene: TRBD1
CDR3nt: TGCGCCAGCACAGGGGGCGCCACTGAAGCTTTCTTT
CDR3aa: CASTGGATEAFF

v_gene: TRBV27
abundance: .
j_gene: TRBJ2-3
d_gene: TRBD2
CDR3nt: TGTGCCAGCAGTTTACTAGTCGGGGGGACAGATACGCAGTATTTT
CDR3aa: CASSLLVGGTDTQYF

v_gene: TRBV2
abundance: once
j_gene: TRBJ2-6
d_gene: .
CDR3nt: TGTGCCAGCAGTGAATTCCGGCGGACTCGCTTCTCTGGGGCCAACGTCCTGACTTTC
CDR3aa: CASSEFRRTRFSGANVLTF

v_gene: TRBV19
abundance: .
j_gene: TRBJ2-1
d_gene: .
CDR3nt: TGTGCCAGCTCCGGGGTCTTAATCTACAATGAGCAGTTCTTC
CDR3aa: CASSGVLIYNEQFF

v_gene: TRBV18
abundance: .
j_gene: TRBJ2-1
d_gene: .
CDR3nt: TGTGCCAGCTCATCCGCCGACGGTGAGAATGAGCAGTTCTTC
CDR3aa: CASSSADGENEQFF

v_gene: TRBV5-1
abundance: .
j_gene: TRBJ2-7
d_gene: .
CDR3nt: TGCGCCAGCAGCTTCGGGTTTCCTGAAGGTTTCCACGAGCAGTACTTC
CDR3aa: CASSFGFPEGFHEQYF

v_gene: TRBV19
abundance: once
j_gene: TRBJ1-3
d_gene: .
CDR3nt: TGTGCCAGTAGTATCCCCCAAGGGGTTGGAAACACCATATATTTT
CDR3aa: CASSIPQGVGNTIYF

v_gene: TRBV28
abundance: .
j_gene: TRBJ2-1
d_gene: .
CDR3nt: TGTGCCAGCCGCGGAGAAACGCGGTACAATGAGCAGTTCTTC
CDR3aa: CASRGETRYNEQFF

v_gene: TRBV19
abundance: .
j_gene: TRBJ2-7
d_gene: .
CDR3nt: TGTGCCAGTAGTACATCGGGATGGGCAGGGGTCCACGAGCAGTACTTC
CDR3aa: CASSTSGWAGVHEQYF

v_gene: TRBV6-5
abundance: .
j_gene: TRBJ2-1
d_gene: TRBD2
CDR3nt: TGTGCCAGCAGTTACGGCGGGAGGCGGATCAATGAGCAGTTCTTC
CDR3aa: CASSYGGRRINEQFF

v_gene: TRBV7-2
abundance: .
j_gene: TRBJ1-1
d_gene: .
CDR3nt: TGTGCCAGCAGCTTAGTTCTGGTTCGGACTGAAGCTTTCTTT
CDR3aa: CASSLVLVRTEAFF

v_gene: TRBV7-6
abundance: .
j_gene: TRBJ2-4
d_gene: .
CDR3nt: TGTGCCAGCAGCCAACTTGCCGGGACTGGCAAAAACATTCAGTACTTC
CDR3aa: CASSQLAGTGKNIQYF